This T cell receptor (beta chain) came from a study of cytomegalovirus exposure and HLA in healthy donors. Assay: immunoSEQ multiplex PCR; the TCRdb copy retains only in-frame clones and omits some. The table includes some 170,000 clones, more than 70% detected once. Study results and caveats: First-cohort TCR clusters tended to co-occur in the approximately 120 validation repertoires, a later analysis found. Reportedly, cytomegalovirus status was diagnosed with high sensitivity and specificity. The study recorded over 150 TCR beta chains that were cytomegalovirus-associated.

While the first cohort had about 610 subjects, the donors belonged to the separate validation cohort of 120 subjects. For this clone: Its antigen is not identified.

This CDR3 is built from 14 residues. Between the trimmed V and J ends, which lost 8 bases and 5 bases, there was a span of 16 bases. The V gene's germline CDR1 is MDHEN and CDR2 SYDVKM. The chain employs TRBV28 and TRBJ2-1; perhaps TRBD1 as D (6 bases). This sequence was found in a man aged 25 to 40 in good health and CMV-seropositive. The specimen was PBMCs. CDR3 loop: CASANRDNNNEQFF. The CDR3, as DNA: TGTGCCAGCGCTAACCGGGACAATAACAATGAGCAGTTCTTC.